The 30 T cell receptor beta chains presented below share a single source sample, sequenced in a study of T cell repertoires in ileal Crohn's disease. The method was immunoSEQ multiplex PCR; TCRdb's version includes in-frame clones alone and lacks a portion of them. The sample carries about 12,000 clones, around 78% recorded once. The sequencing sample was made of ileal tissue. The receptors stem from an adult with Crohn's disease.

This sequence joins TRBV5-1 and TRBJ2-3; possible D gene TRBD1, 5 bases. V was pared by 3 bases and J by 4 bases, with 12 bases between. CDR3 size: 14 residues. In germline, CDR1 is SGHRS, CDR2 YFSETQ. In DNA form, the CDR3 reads TGCGCCAGCAGCTACATAGGGGTTGCAGATACGCAGTATTTT. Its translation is CASSYIGVADTQYF.

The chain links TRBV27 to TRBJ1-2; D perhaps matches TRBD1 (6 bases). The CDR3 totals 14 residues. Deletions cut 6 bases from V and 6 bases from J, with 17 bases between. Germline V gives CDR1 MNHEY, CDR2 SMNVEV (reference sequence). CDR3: CASSPALRQDGYTF. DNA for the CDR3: TGTGCCAGCAGCCCCGCCCTGAGACAGGATGGCTACACCTTC.

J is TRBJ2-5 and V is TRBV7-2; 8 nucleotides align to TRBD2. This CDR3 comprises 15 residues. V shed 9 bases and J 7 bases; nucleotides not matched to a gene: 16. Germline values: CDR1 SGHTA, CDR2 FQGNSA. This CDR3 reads CASVVPSGGAGTQYF. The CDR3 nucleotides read TGTGCCAGTGTTGTGCCGAGCGGGGGAGCCGGGACCCAGTACTTC.

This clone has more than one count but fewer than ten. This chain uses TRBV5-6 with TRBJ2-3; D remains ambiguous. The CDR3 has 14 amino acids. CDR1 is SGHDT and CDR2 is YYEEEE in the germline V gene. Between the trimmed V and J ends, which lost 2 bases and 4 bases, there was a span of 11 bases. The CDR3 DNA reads TGTGCCAGCAGCTTTGCTAGAATCTCAGATACGCAGTATTTT. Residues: CASSFARISDTQYF. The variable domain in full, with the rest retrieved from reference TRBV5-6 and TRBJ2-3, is DAGVTQSPTHLIKTRGQQVTLRCSPKSGHDTVSWYQQALGQGPQFIFQYYEEEERQRGNFPDRFSGHQFPNYSSELNVNALLLGDSALYLCASSFARISDTQYFGPGTRLTVL.

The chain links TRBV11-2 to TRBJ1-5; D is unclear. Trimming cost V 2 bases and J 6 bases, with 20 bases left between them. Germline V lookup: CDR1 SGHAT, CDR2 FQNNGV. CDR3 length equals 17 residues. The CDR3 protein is CASSLTGGLGEIQPQHF. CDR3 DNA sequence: TGTGCCAGCAGCTTAACCGGTGGCCTGGGCGAAATTCAGCCCCAGCATTTT.

The CDR3 DNA reads TGTGCCAGCAGCTTAGGGGATAGCGGCACAGATACGCAGTATTTT. This codes for CASSLGDSGTDTQYF. The genes are TRBV7-6 and TRBJ2-3, with a tentative D call TRBD2 (5 bases). CDR3 length equals 15 residues. Germline CDR1 and CDR2: SGHVS and FNYEAQ. Trimming pared 1 base from V and 1 base from J, leaving 9 bases between.

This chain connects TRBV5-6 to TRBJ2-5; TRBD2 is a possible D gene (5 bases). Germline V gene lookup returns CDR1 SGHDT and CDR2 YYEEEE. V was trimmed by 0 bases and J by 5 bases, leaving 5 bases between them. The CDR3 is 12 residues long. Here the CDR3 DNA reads TGTGCCAGCAGCTTGGCGGGGGAGACCCAGTACTTC. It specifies CASSLAGETQYF.

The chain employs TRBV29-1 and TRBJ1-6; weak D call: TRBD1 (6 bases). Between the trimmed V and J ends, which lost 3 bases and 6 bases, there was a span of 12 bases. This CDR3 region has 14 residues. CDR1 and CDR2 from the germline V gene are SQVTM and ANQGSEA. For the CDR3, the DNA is TGCAGCGTTGAGGCGGACAGTAGTAATTCACCCCTCCACTTT. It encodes CSVEADSSNSPLHF.

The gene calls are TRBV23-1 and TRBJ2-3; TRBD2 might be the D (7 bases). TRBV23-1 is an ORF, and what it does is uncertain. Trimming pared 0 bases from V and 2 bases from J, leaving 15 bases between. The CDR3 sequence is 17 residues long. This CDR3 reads CASSQSPGGHYTDTQYF. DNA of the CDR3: TGCGCCAGCAGTCAATCGCCGGGGGGCCACTACACAGATACGCAGTATTTT.

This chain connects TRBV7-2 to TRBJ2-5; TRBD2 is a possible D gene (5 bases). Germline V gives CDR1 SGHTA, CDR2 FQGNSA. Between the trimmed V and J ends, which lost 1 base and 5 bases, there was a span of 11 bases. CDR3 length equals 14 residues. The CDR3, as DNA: TGTGCCAGCAGCTTAGTCGGAGGAGTTGAGACCCAGTACTTC. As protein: CASSLVGGVETQYF.

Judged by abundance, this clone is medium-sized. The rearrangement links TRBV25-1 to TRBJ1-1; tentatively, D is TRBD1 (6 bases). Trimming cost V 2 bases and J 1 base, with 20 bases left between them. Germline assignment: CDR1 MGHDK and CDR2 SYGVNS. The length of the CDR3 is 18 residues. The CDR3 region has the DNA TGTGCCAGCAGTGAAATCACCTGGGGGGGGCTGGGGAACACTGAAGCTTTCTTT. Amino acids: CASSEITWGGLGNTEAFF.

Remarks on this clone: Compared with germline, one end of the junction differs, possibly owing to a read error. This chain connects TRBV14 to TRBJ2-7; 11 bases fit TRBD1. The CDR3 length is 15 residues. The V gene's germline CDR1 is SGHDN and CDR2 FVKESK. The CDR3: CASSQGWTGGAGFNF. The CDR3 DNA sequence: TGTGCCAGCAGCCAAGGGTGGACAGGGGGCGCGGGATTTAACTTC.

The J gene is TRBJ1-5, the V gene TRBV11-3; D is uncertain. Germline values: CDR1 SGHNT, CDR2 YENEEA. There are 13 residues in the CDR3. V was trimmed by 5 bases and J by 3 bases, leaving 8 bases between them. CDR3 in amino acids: CASSPGYNQPQHF. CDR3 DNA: TGTGCCAGCAGCCCGGGTTACAATCAGCCCCAGCATTTT.

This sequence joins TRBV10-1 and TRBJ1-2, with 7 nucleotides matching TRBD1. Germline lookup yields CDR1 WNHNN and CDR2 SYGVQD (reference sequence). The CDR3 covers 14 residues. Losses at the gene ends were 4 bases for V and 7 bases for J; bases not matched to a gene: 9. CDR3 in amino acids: CASSVTGVCVGYTF. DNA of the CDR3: TGCGCCAGCAGTGTAACAGGGGTCTGCGTTGGCTACACCTTC.

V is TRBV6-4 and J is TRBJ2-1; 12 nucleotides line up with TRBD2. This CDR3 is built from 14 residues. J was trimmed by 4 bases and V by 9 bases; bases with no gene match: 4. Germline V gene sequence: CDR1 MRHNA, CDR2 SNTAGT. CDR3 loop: CARLGLAGYNEQFF. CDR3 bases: TGTGCCAGACTCGGACTAGCGGGATACAATGAGCAGTTCTTC.

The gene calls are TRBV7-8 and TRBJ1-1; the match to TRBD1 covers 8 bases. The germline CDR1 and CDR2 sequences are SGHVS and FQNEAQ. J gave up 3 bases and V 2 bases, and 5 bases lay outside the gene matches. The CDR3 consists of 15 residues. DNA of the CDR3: TGTGCCAGCAGCTTACACACAGGGGGATACACTGAAGCTTTCTTT. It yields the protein CASSLHTGGYTEAFF.

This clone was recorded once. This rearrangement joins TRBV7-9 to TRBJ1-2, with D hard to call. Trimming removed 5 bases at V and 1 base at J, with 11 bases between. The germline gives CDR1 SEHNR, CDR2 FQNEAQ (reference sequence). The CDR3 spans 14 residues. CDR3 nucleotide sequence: TGTGCCAGCAGCCCGGACGGGGTTAACTATGGCTACACCTTC. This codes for CASSPDGVNYGYTF.

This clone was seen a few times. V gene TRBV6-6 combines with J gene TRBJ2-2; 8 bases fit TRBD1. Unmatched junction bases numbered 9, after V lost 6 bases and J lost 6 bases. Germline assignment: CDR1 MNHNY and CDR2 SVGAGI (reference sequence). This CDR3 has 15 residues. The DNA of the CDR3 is TGTGCCAGCAGCCGACAAACAGGGGGTGCCGGGGAGCTGTTTTTT. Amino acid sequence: CASSRQTGGAGELFF.

Here the CDR3 DNA reads TGTGCCAGCAGTGAAGGGGGCAGGGGAATCATGAACACTGAAGCTTTCTTT. It translates to CASSEGGRGIMNTEAFF. The gene calls are TRBV2 and TRBJ1-1; D may be TRBD1 (6 bases). With 1 base removed from V and 0 bases from J, the gap between germline ends came to 15 bases. CDR1 is SNHLY, CDR2 FYNNEI, per germline. This CDR3 has 17 amino acids. The variable domain in full, completed from reference TRBV2 and TRBJ1-1, reads EPEVTQTPSHQVTQMGQEVILRCVPISNHLYFYWYRQILGQKVEFLVSFYNNEISEKSEIFDDQFSVERPDGSNFTLKIRSTKLEDSAMYFCASSEGGRGIMNTEAFFGQGTRLTVV.

CDR3 protein: CASSQSSSGGQPQHF. The CDR3 DNA follows: TGCGCCAGCAGCCAATCCTCTTCTGGAGGTCAGCCCCAGCATTTT. J is TRBJ1-5 and V is TRBV4-1; D call uncertain. The CDR3 spans 15 residues. Trimming removed 2 bases at V and 6 bases at J, with 14 bases between. Germline V gene data show CDR1 as MGHRA and CDR2 as YSYEKL.

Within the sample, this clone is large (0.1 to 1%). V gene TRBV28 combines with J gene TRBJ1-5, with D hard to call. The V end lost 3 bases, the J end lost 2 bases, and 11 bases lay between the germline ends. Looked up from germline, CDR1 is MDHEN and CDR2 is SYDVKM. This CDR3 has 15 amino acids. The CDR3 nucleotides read TGTGCCAGCAGTTTCCTAGTTGGCGGCAATCAGCCCCAGCATTTT. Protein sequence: CASSFLVGGNQPQHF.

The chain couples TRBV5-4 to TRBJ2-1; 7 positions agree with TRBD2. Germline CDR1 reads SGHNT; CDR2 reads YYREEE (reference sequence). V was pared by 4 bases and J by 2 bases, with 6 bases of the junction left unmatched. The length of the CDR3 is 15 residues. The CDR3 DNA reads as TGTGCCAGCAGCCCGACCGGGGGGACCTACAATGAGCAGTTCTTC. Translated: CASSPTGGTYNEQFF. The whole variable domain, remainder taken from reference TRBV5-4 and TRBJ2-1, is ETGVTQSPTHLIKTRGQQVTLRCSSQSGHNTVSWYQQALGQGPQFIFQYYREEENGRGNFPPRFSGLQFPNYSSELNVNALELDDSALYLCASSPTGGTYNEQFFGPGTRLTVL.

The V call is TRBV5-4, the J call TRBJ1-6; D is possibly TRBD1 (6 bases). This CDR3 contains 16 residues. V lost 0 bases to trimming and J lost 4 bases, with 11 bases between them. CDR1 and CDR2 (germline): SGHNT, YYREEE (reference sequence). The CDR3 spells CASSLARTAYNSPLHF. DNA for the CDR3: TGTGCCAGCAGCTTGGCTAGGACAGCTTATAATTCACCCCTCCACTTT.

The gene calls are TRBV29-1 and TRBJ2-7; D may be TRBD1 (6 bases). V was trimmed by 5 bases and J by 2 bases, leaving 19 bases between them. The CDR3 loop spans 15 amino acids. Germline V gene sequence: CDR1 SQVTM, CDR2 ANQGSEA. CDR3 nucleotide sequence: TGCAGCGTTCAAAAAGACCCAGGGGCTGCCTACGAGCAGTACTTC. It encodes CSVQKDPGAAYEQYF.

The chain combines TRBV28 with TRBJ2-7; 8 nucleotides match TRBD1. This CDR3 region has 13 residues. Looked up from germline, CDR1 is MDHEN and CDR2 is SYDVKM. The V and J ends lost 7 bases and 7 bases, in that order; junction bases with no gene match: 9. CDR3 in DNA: TGTGCCAGCATTCTCGGACAGGGTGGTGAGCAGTACTTC. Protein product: CASILGQGGEQYF.

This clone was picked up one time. The CDR3 reads CAMAPRGQETQYF. The CDR3 nucleotides read TGTGCCATGGCCCCCCGGGGGCAAGAGACCCAGTACTTC. The chain recombines TRBV10-3 with TRBJ2-5; a weak D match, TRBD2 (6 bases). V lost 9 bases and J 2 bases, leaving 13 bases between the germline ends. This CDR3 spans 13 amino acids. Germline assignment: CDR1 ENHRY and CDR2 SYGVKD.

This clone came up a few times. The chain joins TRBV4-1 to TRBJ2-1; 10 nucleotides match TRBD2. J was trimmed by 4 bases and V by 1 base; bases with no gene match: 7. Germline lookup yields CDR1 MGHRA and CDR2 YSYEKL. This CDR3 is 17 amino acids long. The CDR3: CASSQVVAGGKYNEQFF. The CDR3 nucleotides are TGCGCCAGCAGCCAAGTAGTAGCGGGAGGAAAATACAATGAGCAGTTCTTC.

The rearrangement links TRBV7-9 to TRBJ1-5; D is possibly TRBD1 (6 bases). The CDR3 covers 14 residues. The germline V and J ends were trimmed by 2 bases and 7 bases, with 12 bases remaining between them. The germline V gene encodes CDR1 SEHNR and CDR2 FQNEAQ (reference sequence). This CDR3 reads CASSLSGGQQPQHF. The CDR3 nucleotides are TGTGCCAGCAGCTTATCCGGGGGGCAACAGCCCCAGCATTTT.

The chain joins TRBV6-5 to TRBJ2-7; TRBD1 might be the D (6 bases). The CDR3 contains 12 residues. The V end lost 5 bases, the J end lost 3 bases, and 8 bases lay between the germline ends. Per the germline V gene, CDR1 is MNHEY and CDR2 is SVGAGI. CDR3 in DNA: TGTGCCAGCAGTCGGGACAACTACGAGCAGTACTTC. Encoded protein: CASSRDNYEQYF.

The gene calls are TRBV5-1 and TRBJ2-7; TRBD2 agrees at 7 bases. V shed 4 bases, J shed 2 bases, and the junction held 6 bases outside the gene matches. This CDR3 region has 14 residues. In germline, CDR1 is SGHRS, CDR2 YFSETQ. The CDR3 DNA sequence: TGCGCCAGCAGCCAAACTAGCGACCCCTACGAGCAGTACTTC. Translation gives CASSQTSDPYEQYF.